This T cell receptor beta chain was sequenced for a study of OX40 agonist ivuxolimab in advanced cancers. Looking at the study overall: Partial responses were achieved by three patients: one hepatocellular carcinoma, two cutaneous melanoma.

A note on this clone: Its antigen is still unknown.

Sequenced by immunoSEQ multiplex PCR; TCRdb stores in-frame clones only, minus some. Among 60,000 or so clones, roughly 86% were seen once, and the ten largest hold around 5.2%. On cycle 4 day 1 and cycle 7 day 1, as well as at baseline, blood was sampled. Notes on the study in general: The authors did not determine the antigen specificity of the expanded peripheral T cells.

The receptor was derived from an adult with an advanced solid tumor such as melanoma, head and neck, liver or kidney cancer. The material was CD4+ or CD8+ T cells sorted from blood, obtained in a trial of the OX40 agonist ivuxolimab.

The CDR3 region has the DNA TGTGCCAGCAGGGGGGAGAGGTATGGCTACACCTTC. Protein sequence: CASRGERYGYTF. The chain combines TRBV11-2 with TRBJ1-2; tentatively, D is TRBD1 (5 bases). The ends were cut back, 6 bases at V and 5 bases at J, with 10 bases in the middle. Per the germline V gene, CDR1 is SGHAT and CDR2 is FQNNGV. The length of the CDR3 is 12 residues.